The source of this T cell receptor beta chain is a study of OX40 agonist ivuxolimab in advanced cancers. About the study: Mean age 60 years, range about 23 to 85; about 85% male. Three patients got partial responses; one had hepatocellular carcinoma and two had cutaneous melanoma.

In the case of this clone: Its antigen is not identified.

This table comes from immunoSEQ multiplex PCR, and its TCRdb copy is limited to in-frame clones, with some not included. The repertoire has 60,000 to 65,000 clones, 90% to 95% of them found once; the top ten carry around 2%. In germline, CDR1 is LNHDA, CDR2 SQIVND (reference sequence). The CDR3 totals 11 residues. V was trimmed by 8 bases and J by 4 bases, leaving 8 bases between them. The study's findings and limits: CD8+ T cells showed, on average, more clonal expansion than CD4+ cells.

The input for sequencing was CD4+ or CD8+ T cells sorted from blood, taken in a trial of the OX40 agonist ivuxolimab. The receptor's source is an adult with an advanced solid tumor such as melanoma, head and neck, liver or kidney cancer. The rearrangement uses TRBV19 and TRBJ1-1; D is unclear. CDR3 in amino acids: CASLVGTEAFF. The CDR3 DNA is TGTGCCAGTCTTGTTGGCACTGAAGCTTTCTTT.